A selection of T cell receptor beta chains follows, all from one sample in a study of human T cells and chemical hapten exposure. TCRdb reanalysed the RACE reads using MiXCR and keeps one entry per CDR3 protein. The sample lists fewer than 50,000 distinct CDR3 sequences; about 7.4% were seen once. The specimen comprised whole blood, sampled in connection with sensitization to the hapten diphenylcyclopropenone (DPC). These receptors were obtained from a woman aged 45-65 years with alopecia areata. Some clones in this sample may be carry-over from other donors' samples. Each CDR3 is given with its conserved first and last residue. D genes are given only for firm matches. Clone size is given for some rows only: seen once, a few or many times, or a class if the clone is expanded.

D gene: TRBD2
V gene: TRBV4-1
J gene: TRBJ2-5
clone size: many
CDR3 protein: CASSQDPSGVVSETQYF
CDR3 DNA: TGCGCCAGCAGCCAAGATCCTAGCGGGGTTGTGTCAGAGACCCAGTACTTC

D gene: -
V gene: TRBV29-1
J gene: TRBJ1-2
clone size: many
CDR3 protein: CSVDDGYTF
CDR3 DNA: TGCAGCGTTGATGATGGCTACACCTTC

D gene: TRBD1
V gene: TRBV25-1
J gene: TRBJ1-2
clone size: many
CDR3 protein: CASSDSGGNYGYTF
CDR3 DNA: TGTGCCAGCAGTGACTCAGGGGGTAACTATGGCTACACCTTC

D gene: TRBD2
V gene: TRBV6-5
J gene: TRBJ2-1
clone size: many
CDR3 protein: CASRSIAGGLAEQFF
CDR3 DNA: TGTGCCAGCAGAAGCATAGCGGGAGGGCTTGCTGAGCAGTTCTTC

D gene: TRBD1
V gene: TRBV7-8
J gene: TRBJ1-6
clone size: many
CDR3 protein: CASSPSDRVNSPLHF
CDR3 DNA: TGTGCCAGCAGCCCTTCCGACAGGGTGAATTCACCCCTCCACTTT

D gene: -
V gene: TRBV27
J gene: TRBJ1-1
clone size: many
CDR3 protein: CASIPSPPKNTEAFF
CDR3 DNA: TGTGCCAGCATTCCTTCTCCCCCCAAGAACACTGAAGCTTTCTTT

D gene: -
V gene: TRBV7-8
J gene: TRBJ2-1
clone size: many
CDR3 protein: CASSLGAGAYEQFF
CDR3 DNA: TGTGCCAGCAGCTTAGGGGCAGGGGCTTATGAGCAGTTCTTC

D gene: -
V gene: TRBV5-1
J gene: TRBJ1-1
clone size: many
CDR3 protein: CASSLEAVGGNTEAFF
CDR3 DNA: TGCGCCAGCAGCTTGGAGGCTGTCGGTGGGAACACTGAAGCTTTCTTT

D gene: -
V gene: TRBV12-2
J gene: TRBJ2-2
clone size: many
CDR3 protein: CASRLVTEMRTGELFF
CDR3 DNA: TGTGCAAGTCGCTTAGTTACGGAGATGCGCACCGGGGAGCTGTTTTTT

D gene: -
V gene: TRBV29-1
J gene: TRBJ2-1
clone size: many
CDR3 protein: CSVEVWADLLNEQFF
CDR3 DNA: TGCAGCGTTGAGGTTTGGGCGGATTTGCTCAATGAGCAGTTCTTC

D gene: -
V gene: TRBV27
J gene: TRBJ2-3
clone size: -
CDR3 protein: CASSLLPTDTQYF
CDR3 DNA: TGTGCCAGCAGTTTACTTCCCACAGATACGCAGTATTTT

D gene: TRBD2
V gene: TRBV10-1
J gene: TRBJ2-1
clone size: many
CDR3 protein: CASSSRTSGEQFF
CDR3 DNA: TGCGCCAGCAGTTCCAGGACTAGCGGCGAGCAGTTCTTC

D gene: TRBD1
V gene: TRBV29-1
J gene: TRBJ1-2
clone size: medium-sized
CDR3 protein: CSVADRRNYGYTF
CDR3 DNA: TGCAGCGTAGCGGACAGGCGTAACTATGGCTACACCTTC

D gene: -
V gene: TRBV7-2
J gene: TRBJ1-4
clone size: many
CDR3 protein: CASSLAGAGATNEKLFF
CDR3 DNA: TGTGCCAGCAGCTTAGCAGGGGCGGGGGCAACTAATGAAAAACTGTTTTTT

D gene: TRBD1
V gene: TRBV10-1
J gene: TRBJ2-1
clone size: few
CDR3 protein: CASSEEGQGSYNEQFF
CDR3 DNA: TGCGCCAGCAGTGAGGAGGGACAGGGCTCCTACAATGAGCAGTTCTTC

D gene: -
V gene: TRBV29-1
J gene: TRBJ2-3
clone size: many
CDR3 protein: CSASDPSADTQYF
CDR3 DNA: TGCAGCGCTTCGGACCCAAGCGCAGATACGCAGTATTTT

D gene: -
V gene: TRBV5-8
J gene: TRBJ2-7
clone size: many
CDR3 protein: CASSLGREEQYF
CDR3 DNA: TGTGCCAGCAGCCTGGGACGCGAAGAGCAGTACTTC

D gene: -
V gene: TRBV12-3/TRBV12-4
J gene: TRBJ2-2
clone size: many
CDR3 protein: CASSLGGSTTGELFF
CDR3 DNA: TGTGCCAGCAGTTTGGGGGGAAGTACCACCGGGGAGCTGTTTTTT

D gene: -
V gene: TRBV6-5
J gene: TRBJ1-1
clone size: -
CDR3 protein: CASSFRTPGGGGGTEAFF
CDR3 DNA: TGTGCCAGCAGTTTTCGCACCCCGGGGGGAGGAGGAGGCACTGAAGCTTTCTTT

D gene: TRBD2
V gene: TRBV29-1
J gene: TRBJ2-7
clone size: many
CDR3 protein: CSVAPGLAGGTEQYF
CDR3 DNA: TGCAGCGTAGCCCCCGGACTAGCGGGTGGGACCGAGCAGTACTTC

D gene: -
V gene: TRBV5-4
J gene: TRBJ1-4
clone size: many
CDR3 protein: CASSLDYMERATNEKLFF
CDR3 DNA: TGTGCCAGCAGCTTGGATTACATGGAGCGTGCAACTAATGAAAAACTGTTTTTT

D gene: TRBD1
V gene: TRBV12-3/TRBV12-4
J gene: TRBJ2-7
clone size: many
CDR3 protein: CASSWPPGQGGEQYF
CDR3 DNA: TGTGCCAGCAGTTGGCCCCCGGGACAGGGCGGCGAGCAGTACTTC

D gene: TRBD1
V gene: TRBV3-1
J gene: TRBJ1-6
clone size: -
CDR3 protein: CASRAGTGGSPLHF
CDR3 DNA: TGTGCCAGCAGAGCCGGGACAGGGGGATCACCCCTCCACTTT

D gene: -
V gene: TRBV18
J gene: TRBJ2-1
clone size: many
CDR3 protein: CASSPGAVPGNEQFF
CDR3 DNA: TGTGCCAGCTCACCAGGGGCGGTCCCGGGGAATGAGCAGTTCTTC

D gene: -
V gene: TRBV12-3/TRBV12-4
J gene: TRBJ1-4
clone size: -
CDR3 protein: CASSPTGGNEKLFF
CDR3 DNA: TGTGCCAGCAGTCCTACGGGGGGGAATGAAAAACTGTTTTTT

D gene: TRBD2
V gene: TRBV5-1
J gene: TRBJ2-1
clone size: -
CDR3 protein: CASSLGTSGSINEQFF
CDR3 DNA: TGCGCCAGCAGCTTGGGGACTAGCGGGAGTATCAATGAGCAGTTCTTC

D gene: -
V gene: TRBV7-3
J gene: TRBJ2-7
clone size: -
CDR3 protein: CASTSSAGISYEQYF
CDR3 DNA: TGTGCCAGCACATCTTCAGCGGGTATCTCCTACGAGCAGTACTTC

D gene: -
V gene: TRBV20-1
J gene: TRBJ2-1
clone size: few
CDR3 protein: CSARDFSAGNEQFF
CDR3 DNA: TGCAGTGCTAGAGATTTCTCTGCGGGGAATGAGCAGTTCTTC

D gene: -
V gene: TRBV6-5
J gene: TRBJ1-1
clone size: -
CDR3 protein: CAARGVVETEAFF
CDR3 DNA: TGTGCCGCCCGGGGGGTGGTTGAGACTGAAGCTTTCTTT

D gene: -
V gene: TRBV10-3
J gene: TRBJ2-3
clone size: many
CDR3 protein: CAISAAADTQYF
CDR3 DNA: TGTGCCATCAGCGCGGCGGCAGATACGCAGTATTTT

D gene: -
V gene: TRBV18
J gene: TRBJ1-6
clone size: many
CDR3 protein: CASSPSEGYNSPLHF
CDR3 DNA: TGTGCCAGCTCACCGTCGGAGGGATATAATTCACCCCTCCACTTT

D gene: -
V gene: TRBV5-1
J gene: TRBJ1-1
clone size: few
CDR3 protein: CASRHGEPNTEAFF
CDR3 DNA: TGCGCCAGCCGCCATGGGGAGCCGAACACTGAAGCTTTCTTT

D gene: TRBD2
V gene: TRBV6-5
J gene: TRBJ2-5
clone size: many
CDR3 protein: CASSYFKTSRTETQYF
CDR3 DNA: TGTGCCAGCAGTTACTTTAAGACTAGCAGAACGGAGACCCAGTACTTC

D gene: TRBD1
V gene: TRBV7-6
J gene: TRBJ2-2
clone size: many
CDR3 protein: CASSPGQGGTGELFF
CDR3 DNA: TGTGCCAGCAGCCCAGGACAGGGGGGGACCGGGGAGCTGTTTTTT

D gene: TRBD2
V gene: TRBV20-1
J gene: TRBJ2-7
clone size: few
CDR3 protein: CSAKPGLAGDEQYF
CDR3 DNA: TGCAGTGCCAAACCGGGACTAGCGGGAGACGAGCAGTACTTC

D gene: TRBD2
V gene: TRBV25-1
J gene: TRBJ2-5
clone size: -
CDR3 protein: CASSGGGLAGGYQETQYF
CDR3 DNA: TGTGCCAGCAGCGGAGGGGGACTAGCGGGAGGATACCAAGAGACCCAGTACTTC

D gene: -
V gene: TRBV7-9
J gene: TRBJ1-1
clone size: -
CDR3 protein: CASSPGAGVEGEAFF
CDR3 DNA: TGTGCCAGCAGCCCTGGAGCAGGGGTAGAGGGTGAAGCTTTCTTT

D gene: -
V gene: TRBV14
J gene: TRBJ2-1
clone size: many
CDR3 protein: CASSQEVLALTNEQFF
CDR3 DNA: TGTGCCAGCAGCCAAGAAGTCCTAGCGCTTACTAATGAGCAGTTCTTC

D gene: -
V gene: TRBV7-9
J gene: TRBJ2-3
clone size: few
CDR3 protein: CASSLSQGPDTQYF
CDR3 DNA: TGTGCCAGCAGCTTAAGCCAGGGGCCAGATACGCAGTATTTT

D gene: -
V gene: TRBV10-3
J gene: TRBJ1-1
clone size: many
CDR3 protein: CAISAPGGDRAFF
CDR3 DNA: TGTGCCATCAGTGCCCCGGGGGGGGATCGAGCTTTCTTT

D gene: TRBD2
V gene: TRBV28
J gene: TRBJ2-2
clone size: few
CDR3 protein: CASSPTRGGTANTGELFF
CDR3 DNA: TGTGCCAGCAGTCCCACGCGGGGGGGGACAGCGAACACCGGGGAGCTGTTTTTT